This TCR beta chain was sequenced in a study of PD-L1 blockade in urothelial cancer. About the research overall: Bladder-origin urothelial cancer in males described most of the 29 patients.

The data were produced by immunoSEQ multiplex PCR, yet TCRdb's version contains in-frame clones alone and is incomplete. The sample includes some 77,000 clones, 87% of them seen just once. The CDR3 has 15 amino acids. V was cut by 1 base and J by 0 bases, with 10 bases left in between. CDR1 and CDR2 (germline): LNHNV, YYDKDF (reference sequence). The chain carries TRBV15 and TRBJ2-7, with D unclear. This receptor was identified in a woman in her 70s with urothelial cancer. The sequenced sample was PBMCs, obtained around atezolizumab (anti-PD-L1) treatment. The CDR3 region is CATSRGVGSSYEQYF. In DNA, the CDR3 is TGTGCCACCAGCAGAGGGGTGGGCAGCTCCTACGAGCAGTACTTC.